The subject of this entry is one TCR beta chain. Its antigen is still unknown. This entry is derived from a study of cytomegalovirus exposure and HLA in healthy donors. Notes on the study in general: Later analysis associated a missense DCLRE1C variant with TCR beta V- and J-gene trimming. When a later analysis compared HLA-associated TCR beta chains with equally common others, the HLA-associated chains turned out to be more clonally expanded and to have lower generation probabilities. Most likely, a cluster of highly shared sequence variants arose as a sequencing artifact.

Though probably carrying unrecorded immune exposures, donors were nominally healthy at sampling. PCR primers comprised 60 Vbeta and 13 Jbeta primers. The assay was immunoSEQ multiplex PCR, and TCRdb's table has in-frame clones only and misses some. The repertoire includes some 100,000 clones, approximately 80% of them detected once, and around 3% sits in the top ten. Sample: PBMCs. This TCR derives from a male donor in good health and CMV-seropositive.

The CDR3 sequence is CASSPLGRGREKLFF. CDR3 coding DNA: TGTGCCAGCAGCCCCCTGGGCAGGGGACGTGAAAAACTGTTTTTT. The chain uses TRBV16 and TRBJ1-4, with D perhaps matching TRBD1 (6 bases). This CDR3 is built from 15 residues. The germline V gene encodes CDR1 KGHSY and CDR2 FQNENV. Trimming pared 4 bases from V and 7 bases from J, leaving 16 bases between.